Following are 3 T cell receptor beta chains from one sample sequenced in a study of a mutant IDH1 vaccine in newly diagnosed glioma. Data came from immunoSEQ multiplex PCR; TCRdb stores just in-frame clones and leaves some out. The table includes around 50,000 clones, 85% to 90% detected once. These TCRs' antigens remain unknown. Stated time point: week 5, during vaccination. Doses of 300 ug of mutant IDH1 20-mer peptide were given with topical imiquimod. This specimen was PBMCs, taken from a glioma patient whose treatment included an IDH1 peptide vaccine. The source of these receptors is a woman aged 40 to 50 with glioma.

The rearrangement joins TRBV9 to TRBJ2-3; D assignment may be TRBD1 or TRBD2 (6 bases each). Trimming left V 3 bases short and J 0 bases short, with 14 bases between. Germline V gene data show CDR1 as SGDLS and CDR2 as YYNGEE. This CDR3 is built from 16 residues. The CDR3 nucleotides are TGTGCCAGCAGCGCCTGGGGGGCGGGCAGCACAGATACGCAGTATTTT. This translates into CASSAWGAGSTDTQYF.

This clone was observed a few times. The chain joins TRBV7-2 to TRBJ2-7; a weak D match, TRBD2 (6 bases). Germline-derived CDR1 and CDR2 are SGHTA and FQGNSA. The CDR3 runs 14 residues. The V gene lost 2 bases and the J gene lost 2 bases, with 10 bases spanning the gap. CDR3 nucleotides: TGTGCCAGCAGCTTACAGGGAGGAACCTACGAGCAGTACTTC. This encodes CASSLQGGTYEQYF.

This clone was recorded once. This chain's CDR3 is CASSAASGMDYEQYF. CDR3 nucleotide sequence: TGTGCCAGTAGTGCGGCTAGCGGGATGGACTACGAGCAGTACTTC. V is TRBV19 and J is TRBJ2-7; 9 nucleotides line up with TRBD2. The CDR3 sequence is 15 residues long. V gave up 5 bases and J gave up 3 bases; unmatched junction bases: 8. Germline assignment: CDR1 LNHDA and CDR2 SQIVND (reference sequence).